This T cell receptor (beta chain) originates from a study of T cells after yellow fever vaccination. At the level of the study: Some fractions had low cell numbers, and these were prepared with SMART-Seq v4 Ultra Low Input.

On this clonotype: Its matching antigen is unknown.

TCR cDNA was made by 5'RACE template switching, adding a universal primer site and UMIs. Each CDR3 protein gets one entry after TCRdb re-called the 5' RACE reads with MiXCR. The table includes around 530,000 distinct CDR3 sequences, 17% detected once. Study outcomes and limitations: Among primary-vaccination clones, most reappeared after the booster, at 95% to 96% for CD4 and about 90% for CD8.

The receptor was isolated from a man between 18 and 35 years old who received the YFV17D yellow fever vaccine. The sequenced sample was PBMCs, obtained around 5 days after the first yellow fever vaccination.

The CDR3: CASRTTGGSYNEQFF. The CDR3 DNA is TGTGCCAGCAGGACGACAGGGGGCTCCTACAATGAGCAGTTCTTC. V usage is TRBV6-2 or TRBV6-3 and J usage is TRBJ2-1; 9 nucleotides align to TRBD1. Germline assignment: CDR1 MNHEY and CDR2 SVGEGT. This CDR3 has 15 amino acids. Trimming took 6 bases from V and 0 from J; bases not matched to a gene: 3.